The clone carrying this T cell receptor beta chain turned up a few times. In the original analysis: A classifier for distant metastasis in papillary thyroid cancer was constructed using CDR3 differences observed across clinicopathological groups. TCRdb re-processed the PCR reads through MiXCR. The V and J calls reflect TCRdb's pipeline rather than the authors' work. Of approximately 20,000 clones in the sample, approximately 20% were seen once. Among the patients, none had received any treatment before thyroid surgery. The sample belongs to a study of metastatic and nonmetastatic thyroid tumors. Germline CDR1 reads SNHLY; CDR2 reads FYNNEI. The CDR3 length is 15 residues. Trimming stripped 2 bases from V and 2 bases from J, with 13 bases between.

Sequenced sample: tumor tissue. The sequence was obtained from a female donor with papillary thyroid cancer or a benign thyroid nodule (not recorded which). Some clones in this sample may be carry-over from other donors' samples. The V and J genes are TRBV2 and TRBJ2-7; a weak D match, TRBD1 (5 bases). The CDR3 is CASSEFRDGAYEQYF. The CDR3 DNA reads TGTGCCAGCAGTGAATTCAGGGATGGTGCCTACGAGCAGTACTTC.